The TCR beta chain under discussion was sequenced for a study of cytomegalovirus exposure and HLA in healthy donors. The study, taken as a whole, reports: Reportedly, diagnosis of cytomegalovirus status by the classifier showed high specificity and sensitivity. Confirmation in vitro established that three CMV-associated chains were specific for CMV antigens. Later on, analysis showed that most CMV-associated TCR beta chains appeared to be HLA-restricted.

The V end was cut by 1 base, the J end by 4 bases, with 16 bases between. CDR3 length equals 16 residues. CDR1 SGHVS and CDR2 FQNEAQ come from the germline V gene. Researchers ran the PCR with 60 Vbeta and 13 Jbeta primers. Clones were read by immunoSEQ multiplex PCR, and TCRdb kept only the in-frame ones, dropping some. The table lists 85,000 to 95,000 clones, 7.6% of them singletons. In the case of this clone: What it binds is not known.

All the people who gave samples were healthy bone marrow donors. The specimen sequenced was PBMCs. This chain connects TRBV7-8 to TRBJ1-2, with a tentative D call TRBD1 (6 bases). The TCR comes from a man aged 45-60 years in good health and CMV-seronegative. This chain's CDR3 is CASSLDSGQRLYGYTF. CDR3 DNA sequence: TGTGCCAGCAGCTTAGATTCCGGACAGAGGCTCTATGGCTACACCTTC.